These 8 T cell receptor beta chains were all obtained from the same sample, sequenced in a study of T cells in Graves' hyperthyroidism and ophthalmopathy. Template material for amplifying TCR beta CDR3 regions consisted of RNA transcripts. The primer set for the first-round RT-PCR of the TCR CDR3 was HTBI. TCRdb re-called the multiplex PCR reads with MiXCR, one entry per CDR3 protein. The data hold 380,000 or so distinct CDR3 sequences, with about 18% observed a single time. Material: blood. Receptor source: a woman in her late teens or twenties with Graves' hyperthyroidism.

The CDR3 protein is CASSLRLAETQYF. As DNA, the CDR3 is TGTGCCAGCAGCCTTCGGCTAGCTGAGACCCAGTACTTC. V and J are TRBV7-9 and TRBJ2-5; the D gene is possibly TRBD2 (5 bases). CDR1 and CDR2 (germline): SEHNR, FQNEAQ (reference sequence). Between the trimmed V and J ends, which lost 5 bases and 5 bases, there was a span of 12 bases. This CDR3 comprises 13 residues.

Turning to this clonotype: Germline is not matched at one junction end, which may reflect a read error. CDR3 amino acids: CASRDYRDSQETQYF. DNA for the CDR3: TGTGCCAGCCGTGATTACCGGGACAGCCAAGAGACCCAGTACTTC. The chain carries TRBV6-1 and TRBJ2-5, with TRBD1 matching over 7 bases. The CDR3 loop spans 15 amino acids. Looked up from germline, CDR1 is MNHNS and CDR2 is SASEGT.

The V call is TRBV19, the J call TRBJ1-6; no clear D. Germline CDR1 is LNHDA and CDR2 is SQIVND (reference sequence). The CDR3 is 14 amino acids. The ends were cut back, 8 bases at V and 6 bases at J, with 14 bases in the middle. CDR3 DNA: TGTGCCAGTGAGTGGGTGAAGAGTAATTCACCCCTCCACTTT. It yields the protein CASEWVKSNSPLHF.

Comment on this clonotype: A much more abundant neighbour one base away suggests this may be a read error. The V and J genes are TRBV6-5 and TRBJ2-5, with D perhaps TRBD2 (7 bases). Trimming removed 2 bases at V and 8 bases at J, with 15 bases between. The CDR3 extends over 14 amino acids. Germline V gives CDR1 MNHEY, CDR2 SVGAGI. CDR3 protein: CASSYGGRGATQYF. The CDR3, as DNA: TGTGCCAGCAGTTACGGGGGCCGGGGGGCTACCCAGTACTTC.

This clonotype was recorded at least ten times. The chain uses TRBV20-1 and TRBJ2-2; 7 bases are shared with TRBD2. V shed 6 bases and J 6 bases; nucleotides not matched to a gene: 10. Per the germline V gene, CDR1 is DFQATT and CDR2 is SNEGSKA (reference sequence). The CDR3 covers 14 residues. The CDR3 bases are TGCAGTGCCTCTCGAGGAACTAGCGCCGGGGAGCTGTTTTTT. Translated: CSASRGTSAGELFF.

Only a few counts were recorded for this clonotype. The chain recombines TRBV9 with TRBJ1-1; maybe TRBD1 (6 bases). The V gene's germline CDR1 is SGDLS and CDR2 YYNGEE. The CDR3 spans 14 residues. V lost 3 bases to trimming and J lost 3 bases, with 12 bases between them. The CDR3 DNA sequence: TGTGCCAGCAGCGCGAGGGGGGGTGACACTGAAGCTTTCTTT. Translating it yields CASSARGGDTEAFF. Supplemented by reference TRBV9 and TRBJ1-1, the full variable domain reads DSGVTQTPKHLITATGQRVTLRCSPRSGDLSVYWYQQSLDQGLQFLIQYYNGEERAKGNILERFSAQQFPDLHSELNLSSLELGDSALYFCASSARGGDTEAFFGQGTRLTVV.

V gene TRBV20-1 combines with J gene TRBJ2-5; D is possibly TRBD2 (7 bases). Deletions cut 0 bases from V and 5 bases from J, with 19 bases between. The length of the CDR3 is 16 residues. The V gene's germline CDR1 is DFQATT and CDR2 SNEGSKA (reference sequence). The CDR3 DNA reads as TGCAGTGCTAGAGATCTCGGGCGGGGGCCTCACGAGACCCAGTACTTC. Translation gives CSARDLGRGPHETQYF.

V and J are TRBV18 and TRBJ1-6; D ambiguous. This CDR3 has 12 amino acids. Germline V gene lookup returns CDR1 KGHSH and CDR2 LQKENI. Between the trimmed V and J ends, which lost 3 bases and 5 bases, there was a span of 2 bases. The CDR3 DNA reads as TGTGCCAGCTCACCGGATAATTCACCCCTCCACTTT. Protein product: CASSPDNSPLHF. Supplemented by reference TRBV18 and TRBJ1-6, the full variable domain reads NAGVMQNPRHLVRRRGQEARLRCSPMKGHSHVYWYRQLPEEGLKFMVYLQKENIIDESGMPKERFSAEFPKEGPSILRIQQVVRGDSAAYFCASSPDNSPLHFGNGTRLTVT.